This is a list of T cell receptor beta chains from one sample in a study of T-cell reconstitution after alpha-beta-depleted transplantation in children. Each CDR3 protein gets one entry after TCRdb re-called the PCR reads with MiXCR. The repertoire holds about 240,000 distinct CDR3 sequences, with over 20% as singletons. This sample comprised PBMCs, obtained before TCRalphabeta/CD19-depleted stem cell transplant. The receptors were gathered from a girl aged 2 to 9 with Fanconi anemia, due to receive a stem cell transplant. Each CDR3 is given with its conserved first and last residue. A D gene is named only where the DNA matches it firmly. Not every row has a clone size; where given, it reads once, few, many or a size class.

>.|.|TRBV15|TRBJ1-2
TGTGCCACCAGCAGGGGTGTAGATGCGTATGGCTACACCTTC
CATSRGVDAYGYTF
>.|TRBD2|TRBV12-3/TRBV12-4|TRBJ2-1
TGTGCCAGCAGTTTTCGAGCGGGGGCTATCAATGAGCAGTTCTTC
CASSFRAGAINEQFF
>.|.|TRBV20-1|TRBJ2-7
TGCAGTGCTAGAGTCGACAGCCCCTACGAGCAGTACTTC
CSARVDSPYEQYF
>.|.|TRBV28|TRBJ2-1
TGTGCCAGCACTGGGGGCGAGGATGAGCAGTTCTTC
CASTGGEDEQFF
>few|.|TRBV29-1|TRBJ1-1
TGCAGCACAAAGGTTATGGAGCAGAACACTGAAGCTTTCTTT
CSTKVMEQNTEAFF
>.|TRBD1|TRBV5-5|TRBJ2-7
TGTGCCAGCAGCTCGGGGGACAGGGTCTACGAGCAGTACTTC
CASSSGDRVYEQYF
>.|.|TRBV29-1|TRBJ2-7
TGCAGCGTTTCCAGGGGAGGCCACGAGCAGTACTTC
CSVSRGGHEQYF
>.|.|TRBV11-3|TRBJ2-3
TGTGCCAGCAGCTTAGGATCGGTCCCTAGGGGTTTTCATACGCAGTATTTT
CASSLGSVPRGFHTQYF
>few|.|TRBV7-2|TRBJ2-3
TGTGCCAGCAGCGAACACGGGAGTTTGGCAGATACGCAGTATTTT
CASSEHGSLADTQYF
>.|.|TRBV4-2|TRBJ2-4
TGTGCCAGCAGCCGAGACGTTGCAAACATTCAGTACTTC
CASSRDVANIQYF
>.|.|TRBV29-1|TRBJ2-7
TGCAGCGTTGAAGAGGCAACCGTAAGACACTTC
CSVEEATVRHF
>few|.|TRBV5-1|TRBJ2-1
TGCGCCAGCACCTTGGGCGTGAGCTCCTACAATGAGCAGTTCTTC
CASTLGVSSYNEQFF
>.|.|TRBV20-1|TRBJ1-2
TGCAGTGCTAGTCGTTCTGGCTACACCTTC
CSASRSGYTF
>few|TRBD2|TRBV7-3|TRBJ2-1
TGTGCCAGCAGCGCACTAGCGCAGAGCTCCTACAATGAGCAGTTCTTC
CASSALAQSSYNEQFF
>many|.|TRBV6-6|TRBJ2-7
TGTGCCAGCAGTTACTCGAACGAGCAGTACTTC
CASSYSNEQYF